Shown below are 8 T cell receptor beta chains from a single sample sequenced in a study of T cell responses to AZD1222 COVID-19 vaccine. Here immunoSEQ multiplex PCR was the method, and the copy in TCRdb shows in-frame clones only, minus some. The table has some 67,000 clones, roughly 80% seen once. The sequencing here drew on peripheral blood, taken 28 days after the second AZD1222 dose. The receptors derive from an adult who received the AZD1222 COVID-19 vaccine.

The CDR3 DNA sequence: TGTGCCAGCAGTTTGATGACCGGGACAGGGCCCAATGAGCAGTTCTTC. Its translation: CASSLMTGTGPNEQFF. The V gene is TRBV27, the J gene TRBJ2-1; 9 bases are a match to TRBD1. Germline-derived CDR1 and CDR2 are MNHEY and SMNVEV (reference sequence). There are 16 residues in the CDR3. V was pared by 3 bases and J by 6 bases, with 9 bases of the junction left unmatched.

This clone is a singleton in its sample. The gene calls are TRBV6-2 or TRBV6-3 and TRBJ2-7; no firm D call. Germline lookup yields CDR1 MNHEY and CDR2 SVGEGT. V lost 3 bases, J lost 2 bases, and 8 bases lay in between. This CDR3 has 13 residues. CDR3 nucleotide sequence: TGTGCCAGCAGTTATGGGTTTACCTACGAGCAGTACTTC. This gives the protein CASSYGFTYEQYF.

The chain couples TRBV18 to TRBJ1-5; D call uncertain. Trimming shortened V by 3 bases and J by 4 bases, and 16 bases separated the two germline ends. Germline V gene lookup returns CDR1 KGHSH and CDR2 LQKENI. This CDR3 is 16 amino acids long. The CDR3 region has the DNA TGTGCCAGCTCACCTCGCCCGGGAGGAAGAAATCAGCCCCAGCATTTT. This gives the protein CASSPRPGGRNQPQHF.

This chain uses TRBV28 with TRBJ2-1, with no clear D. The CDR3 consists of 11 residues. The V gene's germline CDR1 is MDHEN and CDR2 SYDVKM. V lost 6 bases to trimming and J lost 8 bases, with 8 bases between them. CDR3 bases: TGTGCCAGCAGACTCTGGGATGAGCAGTTCTTC. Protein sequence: CASRLWDEQFF.

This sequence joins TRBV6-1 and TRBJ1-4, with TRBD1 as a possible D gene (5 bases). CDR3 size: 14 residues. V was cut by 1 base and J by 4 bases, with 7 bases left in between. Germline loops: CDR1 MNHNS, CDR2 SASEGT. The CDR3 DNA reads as TGTGCCAGCAGTGAAGGACAGCGTAATGAAAAACTGTTTTTT. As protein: CASSEGQRNEKLFF.

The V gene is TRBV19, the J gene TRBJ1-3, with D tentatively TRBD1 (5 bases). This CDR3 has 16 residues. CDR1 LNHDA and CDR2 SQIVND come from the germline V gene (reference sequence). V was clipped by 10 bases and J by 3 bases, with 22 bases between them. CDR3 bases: TGTGCCATCGCGGGGGATATGGGGGAGTGTGGAAACACCATATATTTT. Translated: CAIAGDMGECGNTIYF.

CDR3 protein: CASSLNRGRGGNSYEQYF. CDR3 sequence (DNA): TGTGCCAGCAGCTTAAACAGGGGGCGGGGCGGGAACTCCTACGAGCAGTACTTC. V gene TRBV7-2 combines with J gene TRBJ2-7; TRBD1 aligns across 9 bases. This CDR3 has 18 amino acids. V trimming: 2 bases; J trimming: 0 bases; junction bases outside the gene matches: 11. Germline CDR1 reads SGHTA; CDR2 reads FQGNSA.

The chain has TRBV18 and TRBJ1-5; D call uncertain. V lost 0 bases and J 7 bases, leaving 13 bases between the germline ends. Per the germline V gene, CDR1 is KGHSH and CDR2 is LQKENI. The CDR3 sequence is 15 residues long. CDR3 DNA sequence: TGTGCCAGCTCACCACCGGAACTCATCGGCCAGCCCCAGCATTTT. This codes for CASSPPELIGQPQHF.